Listed below are T cell receptor beta chains from one sample, sequenced in a study of T cell responses to AZD1222 COVID-19 vaccine. The method was immunoSEQ multiplex PCR; TCRdb's version includes in-frame clones alone and lacks a portion of them. Of roughly 70,000 clones in the sample, about nine tenths were seen once. The source material was peripheral blood, sampled on day 0 of AZD1222 vaccination. These receptors were collected from an adult in good health. CDR3s include the opening cysteine and the closing phenylalanine or tryptophan.

v_gene	j_gene	CDR3aa
TRBV13	TRBJ2-7	CASSEQDTYEQYF
TRBV4-3	TRBJ1-6	CASSQDRTSRPSPLHF
TRBV2	TRBJ2-7	CASSRQGLGNEQYF
TRBV9	TRBJ2-2	CASSVDIVGTGELFF
TRBV30	TRBJ1-1	CAWSIGGAEAFF
TRBV5-4	TRBJ1-6	CASSFREVNSPLHF
TRBV6-5	TRBJ1-1	CASRTGSNTEAFF
TRBV5-1	TRBJ2-5	CASSFQGAGETQYF
TRBV5-4	TRBJ2-1	CASSRAGTSYNEQFF
TRBV10-3	TRBJ2-5	CAISPGQAGETQYF
TRBV5-1	TRBJ1-3	CASSTGTGTGNTIYF
TRBV7-6	TRBJ2-2	CASSSTRTGENTGELFF
TRBV18	TRBJ1-4	CASSPGSNEKLFF
TRBV11-2	TRBJ1-5	CASSFQINQPQHF
TRBV7-2	TRBJ2-2	CASSLTGTGNTGELFF
TRBV14	TRBJ1-1	CASSHSRGWGTEAFF
TRBV5-1	TRBJ2-1	CASSYESGQGNEQFF
TRBV6-5	TRBJ2-1	CASSAGGGNEQFF
TRBV6-5	TRBJ2-3	CASTGTDTDTQYF
TRBV9	TRBJ1-6	CASSVGESPLHF
TRBV7-9	TRBJ1-1	CASSEPIVQGLYTEAFF
TRBV28	TRBJ1-5	CASTTPFSNQPQHF
TRBV5-1	TRBJ2-2	CASSLAGHGELFF
TRBV19	TRBJ1-1	CASSITGGQREAFF
TRBV6-5	TRBJ2-5	CASSPLLALGETQYF
TRBV14	TRBJ1-1	CASSRQQGTEAFF
TRBV10-3	TRBJ1-1	CAISSRMNTEAFF
TRBV10-3	TRBJ1-4	CATATSGASNEKLFF
TRBV18	TRBJ2-2	CASSLGPGRGTGELFF
TRBV4-3	TRBJ1-6	CASSQGQGDNSPLHF
TRBV5-5	TRBJ1-2	CASSLSAGYTF
TRBV5-4	TRBJ2-4	CASSFAGDLAKNIQYF
TRBV24-1	TRBJ2-1	CATSDGSNNEQFF
TRBV11-2	TRBJ2-1	CASSLAGTYNEQFF
TRBV7-6	TRBJ1-3	CASSLAQGTGNTIYF
TRBV28	TRBJ2-7	CASSLDGAGEQYF
TRBV4-2	TRBJ1-6	CASSRQPGQQNSPLHF
TRBV28	TRBJ1-1	CASSIPGAIQGAGDTEAFF
TRBV30	TRBJ1-2	CAWSSLQGGYGYTF
TRBV28	TRBJ2-7	CASTSEGTGSYEQYF
TRBV28	TRBJ2-7	CAVIAAYEQYF
TRBV27	TRBJ2-7	CASSLDSGSRAYEQYF
TRBV7-2	TRBJ2-7	CASSLAAGGPREQYF
TRBV30	TRBJ2-7	CAWSSGATYEQYF